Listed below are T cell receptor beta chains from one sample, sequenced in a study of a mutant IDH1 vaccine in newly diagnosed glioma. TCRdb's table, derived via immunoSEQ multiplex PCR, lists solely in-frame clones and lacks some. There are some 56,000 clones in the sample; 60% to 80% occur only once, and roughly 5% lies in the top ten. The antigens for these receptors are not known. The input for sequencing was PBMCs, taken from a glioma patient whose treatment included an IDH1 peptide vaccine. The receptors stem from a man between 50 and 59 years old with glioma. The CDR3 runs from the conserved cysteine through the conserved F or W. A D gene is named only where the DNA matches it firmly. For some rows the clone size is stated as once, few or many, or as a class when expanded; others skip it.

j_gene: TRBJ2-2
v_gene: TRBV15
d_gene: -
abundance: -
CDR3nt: TGTGCCACCAGCAGCCGGGGAACAGGGCTCACCGGGGAGCTGTTTTTT
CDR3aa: CATSSRGTGLTGELFF

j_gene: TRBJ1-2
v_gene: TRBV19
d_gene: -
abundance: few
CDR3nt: TGTGCCAGTACCGGAGACAGCTATGGCTACACCTTC
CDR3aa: CASTGDSYGYTF

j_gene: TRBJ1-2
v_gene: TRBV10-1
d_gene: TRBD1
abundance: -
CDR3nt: TGCGCCAGCAAGAAACAGGGGGCGCGGGGATATGGCTACACCTTC
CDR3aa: CASKKQGARGYGYTF

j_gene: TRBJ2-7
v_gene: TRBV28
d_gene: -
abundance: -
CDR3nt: TGTGCCAGCAGTGAGGACAGGCCCGGGGGTTACGAGCAGTACTTC
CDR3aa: CASSEDRPGGYEQYF

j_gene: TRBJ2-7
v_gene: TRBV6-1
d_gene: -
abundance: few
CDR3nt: TGTGCCAGTCGACACTCAGGATACGAGCAGTACTTC
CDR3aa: CASRHSGYEQYF

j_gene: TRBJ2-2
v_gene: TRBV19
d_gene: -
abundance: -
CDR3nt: TGTGCCAGTAGTCCGGGTCGGGTCACCGGGGAGCTGTTTTTT
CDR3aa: CASSPGRVTGELFF

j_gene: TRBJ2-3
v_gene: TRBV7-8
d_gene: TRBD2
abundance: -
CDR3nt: TGTGCCAGCACCCATGGATTTAGCGGGGGTTCAGATACGCAGTATTTT
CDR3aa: CASTHGFSGGSDTQYF

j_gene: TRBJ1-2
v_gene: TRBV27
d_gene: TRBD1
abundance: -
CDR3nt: TGTGCCAGCAGTTCCGTGGGACAGCTAAGTGGCTACACCTTC
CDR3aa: CASSSVGQLSGYTF

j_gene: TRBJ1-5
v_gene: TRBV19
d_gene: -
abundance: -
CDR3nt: TGTGCCAGTAGCCATAGGGGGGGGAATAGCAATCAGCCCCAGCATTTT
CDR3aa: CASSHRGGNSNQPQHF

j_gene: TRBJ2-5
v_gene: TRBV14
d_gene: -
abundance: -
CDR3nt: TGTGCCAGCAGCCAAGATCTAGGTAGTGAGACCCAGTACTTC
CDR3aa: CASSQDLGSETQYF

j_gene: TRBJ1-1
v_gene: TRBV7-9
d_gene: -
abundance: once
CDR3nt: TGTGCCAGCAGCTTAGGAGGAGGCGACACTGAAGCTTTCTTT
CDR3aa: CASSLGGGDTEAFF

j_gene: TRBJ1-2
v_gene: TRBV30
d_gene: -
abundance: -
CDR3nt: TGTGCCTGCGCGCGGACGGATAATAACTATGGCTACACCTTC
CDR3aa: CACARTDNNYGYTF

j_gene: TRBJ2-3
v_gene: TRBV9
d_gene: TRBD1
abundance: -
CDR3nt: TGTGCCAGCAGCCCAGAAAGGACAGGGGGCGGGGCAGATACGCAGTATTTT
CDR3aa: CASSPERTGGGADTQYF

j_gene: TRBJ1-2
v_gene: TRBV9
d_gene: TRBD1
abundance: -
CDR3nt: TGTGCCAGCAGCGCGGGACAGGGGAACTATGGCTACACCTTC
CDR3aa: CASSAGQGNYGYTF

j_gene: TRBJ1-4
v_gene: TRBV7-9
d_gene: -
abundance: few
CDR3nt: TGTGCCAGCAAGAGGGGAAATGAAAAACTGTTTTTT
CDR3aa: CASKRGNEKLFF

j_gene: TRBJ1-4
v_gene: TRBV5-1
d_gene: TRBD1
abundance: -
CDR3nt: TGCGCCAGCAGCCCGACAGGGGGCGGTCTAGTAGGTGAAAAACTGTTTTTT
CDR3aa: CASSPTGGGLVGEKLFF

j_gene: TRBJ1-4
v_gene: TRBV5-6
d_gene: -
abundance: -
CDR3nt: TGTGCCAGCACCTTCAATGGCGGCCTTGAAAAACTGTTTTTT
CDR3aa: CASTFNGGLEKLFF

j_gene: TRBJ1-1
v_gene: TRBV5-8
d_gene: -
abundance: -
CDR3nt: TGTGCCAGCAGCCCATACGGGGGGGGATCCGGGGGGACTGAAGCTTTCTTT
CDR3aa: CASSPYGGGSGGTEAFF

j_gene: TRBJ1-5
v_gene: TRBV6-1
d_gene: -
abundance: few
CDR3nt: TGTGCCAGCAGTGATGCCTCAACGGTCAGGCCCCAGCATTTT
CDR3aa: CASSDASTVRPQHF

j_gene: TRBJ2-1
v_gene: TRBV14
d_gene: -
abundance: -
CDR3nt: TGTGCCAGCAGCCCTTCTTCGGGGGTCTCCTACAATGAGCAGTTCTTC
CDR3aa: CASSPSSGVSYNEQFF

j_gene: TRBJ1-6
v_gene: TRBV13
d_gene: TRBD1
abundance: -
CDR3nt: TGTGCCAGCAGCCCGCCCGGACAGGGTCCGGATTCACCCCTCCACTTT
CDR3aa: CASSPPGQGPDSPLHF

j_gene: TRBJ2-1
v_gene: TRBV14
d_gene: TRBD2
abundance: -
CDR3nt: TGTGCCAGCAATAGGGTAGCGGGGAATGAGCAGTTCTTC
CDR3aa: CASNRVAGNEQFF

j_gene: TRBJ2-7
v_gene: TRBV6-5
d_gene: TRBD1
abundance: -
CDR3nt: TGTGCCAGCACCAGGGACAGAACCTACGAGCAGTACTTC
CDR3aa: CASTRDRTYEQYF

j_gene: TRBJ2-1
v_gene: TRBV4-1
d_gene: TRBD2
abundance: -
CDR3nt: TGCGCCAGCAGCCAAGGTCTTAGCGGGTCCTACAATGAGCAGTTCTTC
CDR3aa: CASSQGLSGSYNEQFF

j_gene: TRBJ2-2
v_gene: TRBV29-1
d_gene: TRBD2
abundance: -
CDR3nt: TGCAGCGTTCCGGGTGCCGGCGGGGGGGCCGGGGAGCTGTTTTTT
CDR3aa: CSVPGAGGGAGELFF

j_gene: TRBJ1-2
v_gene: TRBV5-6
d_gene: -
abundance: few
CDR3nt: TGTGCCAGCAGCTTGGGGGGATCCTATGGCTACACCTTC
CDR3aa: CASSLGGSYGYTF

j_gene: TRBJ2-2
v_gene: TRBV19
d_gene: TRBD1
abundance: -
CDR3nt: TGTGCCAGGACGACGCTGGGCCAGGGGGCAACCGGGGAGCTGTTTTTT
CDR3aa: CARTTLGQGATGELFF

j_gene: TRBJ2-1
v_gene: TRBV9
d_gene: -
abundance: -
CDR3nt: TGTGCCAGCAGCGTAGAGGCGGGCGCAACCTACAATGAGCAGTTCTTC
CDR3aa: CASSVEAGATYNEQFF

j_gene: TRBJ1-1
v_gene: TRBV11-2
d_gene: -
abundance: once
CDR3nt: TGTGCCAGCAGCTTACTACGGATGAACGCTGAAGCTTTCTTT
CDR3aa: CASSLLRMNAEAFF

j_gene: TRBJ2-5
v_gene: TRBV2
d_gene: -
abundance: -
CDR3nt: TGTGCCAGCAGTGGGCCCCTGGACAGTTTCATAGAAGAGACCCAGTACTTC
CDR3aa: CASSGPLDSFIEETQYF

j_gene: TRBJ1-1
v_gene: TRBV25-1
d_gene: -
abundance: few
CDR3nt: TGTGCCAGCAGTGAATTTGCGGACGGTAACACTGAAGCTTTCTTT
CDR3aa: CASSEFADGNTEAFF

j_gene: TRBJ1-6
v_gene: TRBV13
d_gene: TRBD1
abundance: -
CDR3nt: TGTGCCAGCAGCTTAGGGGGACAGTGGAATTCACCCCTCCACTTT
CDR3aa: CASSLGGQWNSPLHF

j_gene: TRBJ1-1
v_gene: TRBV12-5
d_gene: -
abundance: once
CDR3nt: TGTGCTAGTGGTTTCGCCGACAGGAAGAACACTGAAGCTTTCTTT
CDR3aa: CASGFADRKNTEAFF

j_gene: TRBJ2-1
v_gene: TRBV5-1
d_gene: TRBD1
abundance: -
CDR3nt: TGCGCCAGCAGCTTGGCAGGGGACAGGAGGGACGATGAGCAGTTCTTC
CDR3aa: CASSLAGDRRDDEQFF

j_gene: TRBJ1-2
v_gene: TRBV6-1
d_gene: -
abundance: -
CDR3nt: TGTGCCAGCAGTGAATTGGGCAGGCGAAACTATGGCTACACCTTC
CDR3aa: CASSELGRRNYGYTF

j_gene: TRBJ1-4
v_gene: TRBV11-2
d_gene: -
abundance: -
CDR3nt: TGTGCCAGCAGCTTCGTAGGCGGGATGGGTAATGAAAAACTGTTTTTT
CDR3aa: CASSFVGGMGNEKLFF

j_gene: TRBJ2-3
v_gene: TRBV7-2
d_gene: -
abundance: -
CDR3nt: TGTGCCAGCAGCTTGGCTGGGTTTGGCACAGATACGCAGTATTTT
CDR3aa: CASSLAGFGTDTQYF

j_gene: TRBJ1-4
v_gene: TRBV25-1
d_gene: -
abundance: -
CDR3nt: TGTGCCAGCAGTGACGCCGGTAGGGGTGAAAAACTGTTTTTT
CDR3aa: CASSDAGRGEKLFF

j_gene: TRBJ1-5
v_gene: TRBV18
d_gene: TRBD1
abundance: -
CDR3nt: TGTGCCAGCTCCCCCGGGACAGGGATACGCAATCAGCCCCAGCATTTT
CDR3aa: CASSPGTGIRNQPQHF

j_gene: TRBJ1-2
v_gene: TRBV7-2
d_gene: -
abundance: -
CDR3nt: TGTGCCAGCAGCTTAGATCATAGAGGCTACACCTTC
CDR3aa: CASSLDHRGYTF

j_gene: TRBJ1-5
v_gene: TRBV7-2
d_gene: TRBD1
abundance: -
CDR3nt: TGTGCCAGCAGCTTAGGGGGAACAGGGGCGGCTCAGCCCCAGCATTTT
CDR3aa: CASSLGGTGAAQPQHF

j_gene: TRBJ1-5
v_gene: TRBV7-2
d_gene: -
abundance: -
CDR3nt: TGTGCCAGCAGCTTCAGTCCGGGACGGAATCAGCCCCAGCATTTT
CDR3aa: CASSFSPGRNQPQHF

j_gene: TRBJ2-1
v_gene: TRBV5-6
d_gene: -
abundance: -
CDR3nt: TGTGCCAGCTCGAGGAGGTCCGGGGGTGAGCAGTTCTTC
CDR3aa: CASSRRSGGEQFF

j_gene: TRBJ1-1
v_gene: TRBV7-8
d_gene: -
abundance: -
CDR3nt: TGTGCCAGCAGCCCCGGACAGACGTCTGAAGCTTTCTTT
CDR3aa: CASSPGQTSEAFF

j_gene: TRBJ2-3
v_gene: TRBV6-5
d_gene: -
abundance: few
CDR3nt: TGTGCCAGCAGCCAGGACTGGGATACGCAGTATTTT
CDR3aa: CASSQDWDTQYF

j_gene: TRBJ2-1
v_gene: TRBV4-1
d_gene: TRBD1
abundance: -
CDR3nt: TGCGCCAGCAGTCCACAGGGGGAACAGTTGGATGAGCAGTTCTTC
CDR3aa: CASSPQGEQLDEQFF

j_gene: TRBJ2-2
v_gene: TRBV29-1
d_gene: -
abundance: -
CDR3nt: TGCAGCGTTGAAGTACAGCAGGGGAACACCGGGGAGCTGTTTTTT
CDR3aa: CSVEVQQGNTGELFF

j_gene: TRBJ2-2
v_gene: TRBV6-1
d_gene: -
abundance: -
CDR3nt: TGTCTGGGACTGGCTAAAACCGGGGAGCTGTTTTTT
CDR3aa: CLGLAKTGELFF

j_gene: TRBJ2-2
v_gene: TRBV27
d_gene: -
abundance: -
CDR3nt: TGTGCCAGCAGTCAGAGAGCCTCGAACACCGGGGAGCTGTTTTTT
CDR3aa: CASSQRASNTGELFF

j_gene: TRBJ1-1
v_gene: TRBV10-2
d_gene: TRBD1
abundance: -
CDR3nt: TGCGCCAGCAGGGGGACAGGGGTCACTGAAGCTTTCTTT
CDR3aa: CASRGTGVTEAFF

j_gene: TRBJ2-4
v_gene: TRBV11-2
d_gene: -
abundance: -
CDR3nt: TGTGCCAGCAGCTTAGGGCGGTTAGCCAAAAACATTCAGTACTTC
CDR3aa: CASSLGRLAKNIQYF

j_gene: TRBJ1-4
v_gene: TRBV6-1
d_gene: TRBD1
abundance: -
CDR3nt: TGTGCCAGTGGGGAGGGGGCGGACGGTGGGGGAAAACTGTTTTTT
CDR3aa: CASGEGADGGGKLFF